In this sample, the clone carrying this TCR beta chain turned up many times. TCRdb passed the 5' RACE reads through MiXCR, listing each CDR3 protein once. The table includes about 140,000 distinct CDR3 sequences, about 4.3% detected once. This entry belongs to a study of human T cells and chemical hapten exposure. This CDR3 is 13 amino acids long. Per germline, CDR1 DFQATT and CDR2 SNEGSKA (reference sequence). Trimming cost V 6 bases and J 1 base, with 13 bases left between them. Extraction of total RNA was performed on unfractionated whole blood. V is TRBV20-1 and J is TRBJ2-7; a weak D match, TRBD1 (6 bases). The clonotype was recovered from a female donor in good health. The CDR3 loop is CSATGQGSYEQYF. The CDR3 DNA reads TGCAGTGCAACGGGCCAGGGGTCCTACGAGCAGTACTTC.